This entry features one T cell receptor beta chain sequence. In the PCR, 60 Vbeta and 13 Jbeta primers were used. This table comes from immunoSEQ multiplex PCR, and its TCRdb copy is limited to in-frame clones, with some not included. The sample holds about 140,000 clones, approximately 78% seen once. This entry belongs to a study of cytomegalovirus exposure and HLA in healthy donors. Whereas donors were nominally healthy upon sampling, unrecorded immune exposures were probable. Germline V gene data show CDR1 as SQVTM and CDR2 as ANQGSEA. The CDR3 contains 14 residues. V was clipped by 5 bases and J by 3 bases; unmatched bases: 6.

This sequence joins TRBV29-1 and TRBJ2-1, with TRBD1 identical over 8 bases. The material sequenced was PBMCs. This TCR derives from a woman in her thirties or forties in good health and CMV-seropositive. The CDR3 loop is CSVRQGAGYNEQFF. CDR3 nucleotides: TGCAGCGTTCGGCAGGGGGCGGGCTACAATGAGCAGTTCTTC.